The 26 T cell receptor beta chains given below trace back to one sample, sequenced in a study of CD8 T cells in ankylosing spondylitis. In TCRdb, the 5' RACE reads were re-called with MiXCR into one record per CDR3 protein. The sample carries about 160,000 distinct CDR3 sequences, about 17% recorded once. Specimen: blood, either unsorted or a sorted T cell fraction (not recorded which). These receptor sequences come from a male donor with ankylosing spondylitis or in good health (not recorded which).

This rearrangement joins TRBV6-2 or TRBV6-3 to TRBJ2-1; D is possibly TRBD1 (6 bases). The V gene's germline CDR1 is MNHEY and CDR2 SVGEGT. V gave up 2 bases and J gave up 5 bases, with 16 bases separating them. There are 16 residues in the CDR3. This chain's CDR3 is CASSYPRRGGDNEQFF. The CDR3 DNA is TGTGCCAGCAGTTACCCCCGGAGAGGGGGTGACAATGAGCAGTTCTTC.

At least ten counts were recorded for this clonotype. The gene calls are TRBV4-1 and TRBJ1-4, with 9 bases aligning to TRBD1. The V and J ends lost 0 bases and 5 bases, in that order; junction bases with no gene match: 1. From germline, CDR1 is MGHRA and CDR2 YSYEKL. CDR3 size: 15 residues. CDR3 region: CASSQDGQGNEKLFF. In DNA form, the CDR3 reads TGCGCCAGCAGCCAAGATGGACAGGGGAATGAAAAACTGTTTTTT.

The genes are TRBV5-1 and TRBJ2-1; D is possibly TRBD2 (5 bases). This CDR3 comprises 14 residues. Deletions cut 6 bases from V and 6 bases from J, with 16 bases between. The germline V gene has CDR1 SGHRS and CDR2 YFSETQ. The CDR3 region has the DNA TGCGCCAGCACAGAACTAGGAATTTTCAATGAGCAGTTCTTC. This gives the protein CASTELGIFNEQFF.

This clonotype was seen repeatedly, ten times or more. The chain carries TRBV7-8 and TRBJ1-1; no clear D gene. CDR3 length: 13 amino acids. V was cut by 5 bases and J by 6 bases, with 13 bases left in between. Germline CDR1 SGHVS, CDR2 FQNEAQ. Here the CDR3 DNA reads TGTGCCAGCAGCGGGCAGCGGAGGTCTGAAGCTTTCTTT. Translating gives CASSGQRRSEAFF.

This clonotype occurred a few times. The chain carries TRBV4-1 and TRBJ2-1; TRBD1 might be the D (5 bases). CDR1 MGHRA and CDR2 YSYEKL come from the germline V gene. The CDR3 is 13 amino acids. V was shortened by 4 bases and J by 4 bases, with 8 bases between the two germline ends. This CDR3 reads CASSPQVYNEQFF. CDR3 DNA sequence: TGCGCCAGCAGCCCACAGGTTTACAATGAGCAGTTCTTC.

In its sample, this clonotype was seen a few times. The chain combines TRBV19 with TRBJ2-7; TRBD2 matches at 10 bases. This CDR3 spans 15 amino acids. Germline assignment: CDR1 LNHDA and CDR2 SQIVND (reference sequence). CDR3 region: CASGASGSPSYEQYF. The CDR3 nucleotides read TGTGCTTCTGGGGCTAGCGGGAGCCCATCCTACGAGCAGTACTTC.

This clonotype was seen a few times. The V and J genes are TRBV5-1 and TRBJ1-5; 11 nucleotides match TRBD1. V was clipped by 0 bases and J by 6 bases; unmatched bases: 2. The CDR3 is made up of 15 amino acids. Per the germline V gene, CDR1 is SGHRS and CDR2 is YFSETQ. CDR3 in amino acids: CASSLGGTGGQPQHF. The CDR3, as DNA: TGCGCCAGCAGCTTGGGGGGGACAGGGGGTCAGCCCCAGCATTTT.

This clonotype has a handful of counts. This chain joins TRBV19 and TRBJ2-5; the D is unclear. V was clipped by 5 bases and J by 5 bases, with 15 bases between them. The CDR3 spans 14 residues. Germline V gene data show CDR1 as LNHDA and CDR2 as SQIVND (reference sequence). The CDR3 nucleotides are TGTGCCAGTAGTGGGATAACTCTCGGGGAGACCCAGTACTTC. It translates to CASSGITLGETQYF. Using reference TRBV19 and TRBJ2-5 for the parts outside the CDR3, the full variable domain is DGGITQSPKYLFRKEGQNVTLSCEQNLNHDAMYWYRQDPGQGLRLIYYSQIVNDFQKGDIAEGYSVSREKKESFPLTVTSAQKNPTAFYLCASSGITLGETQYFGPGTRLLVL.

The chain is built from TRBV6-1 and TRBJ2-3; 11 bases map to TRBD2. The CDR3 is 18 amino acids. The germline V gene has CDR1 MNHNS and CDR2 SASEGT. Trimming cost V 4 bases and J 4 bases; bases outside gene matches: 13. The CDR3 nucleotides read TGTGCCAGCAGTGGGACAAGTTCTAGCGGGAGGAGAGCAGATACGCAGTATTTT. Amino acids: CASSGTSSSGRRADTQYF.

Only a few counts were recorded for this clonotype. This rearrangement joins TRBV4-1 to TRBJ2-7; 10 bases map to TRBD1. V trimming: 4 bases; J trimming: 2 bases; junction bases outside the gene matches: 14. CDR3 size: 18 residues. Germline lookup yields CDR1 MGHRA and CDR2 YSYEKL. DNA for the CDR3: TGCGCCAGCAGCCTATACAGACCAAGACAGGGGGCTGCCTACGAGCAGTACTTC. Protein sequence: CASSLYRPRQGAAYEQYF.

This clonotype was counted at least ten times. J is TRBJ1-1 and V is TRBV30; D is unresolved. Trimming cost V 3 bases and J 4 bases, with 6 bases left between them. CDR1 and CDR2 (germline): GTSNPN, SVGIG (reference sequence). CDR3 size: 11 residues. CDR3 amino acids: CAWSSPTEAFF. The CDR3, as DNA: TGTGCCTGGAGCTCCCCCACTGAAGCTTTCTTT.

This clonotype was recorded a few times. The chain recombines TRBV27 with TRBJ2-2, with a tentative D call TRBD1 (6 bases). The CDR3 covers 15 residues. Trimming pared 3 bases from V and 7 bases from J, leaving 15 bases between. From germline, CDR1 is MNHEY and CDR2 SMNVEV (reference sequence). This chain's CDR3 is CASSFTWGRGGELFF. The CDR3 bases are TGTGCCAGCAGTTTTACCTGGGGGCGCGGCGGGGAGCTGTTTTTT.

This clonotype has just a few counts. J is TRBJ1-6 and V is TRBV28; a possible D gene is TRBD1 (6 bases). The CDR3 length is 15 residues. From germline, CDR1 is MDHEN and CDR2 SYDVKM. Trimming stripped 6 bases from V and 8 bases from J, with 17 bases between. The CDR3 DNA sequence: TGTGCCAGCAGGCTACAGGGACTTGGACATTCACCCCTCCACTTT. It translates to CASRLQGLGHSPLHF. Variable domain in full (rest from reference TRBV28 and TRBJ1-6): DVKVTQSSRYLVKRTGEKVFLECVQDMDHENMFWYRQDPGLGLRLIYFSYDVKMKEKGDIPEGYSVSREKKERFSLILESASTNQTSMYLCASRLQGLGHSPLHFGNGTRLTVT.

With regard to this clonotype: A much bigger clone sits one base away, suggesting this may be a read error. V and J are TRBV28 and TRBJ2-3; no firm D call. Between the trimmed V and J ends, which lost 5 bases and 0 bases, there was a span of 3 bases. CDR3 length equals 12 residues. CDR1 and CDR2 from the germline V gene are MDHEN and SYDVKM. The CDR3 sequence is CASSDSTDTQYF. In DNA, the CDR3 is TGTGCCAGCAGTGACAGCACAGATACGCAGTATTTT.

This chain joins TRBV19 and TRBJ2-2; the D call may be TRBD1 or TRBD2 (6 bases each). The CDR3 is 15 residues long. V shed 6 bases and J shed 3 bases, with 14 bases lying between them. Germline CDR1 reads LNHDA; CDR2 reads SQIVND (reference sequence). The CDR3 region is CASRGGGLYTGELFF. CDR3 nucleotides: TGTGCCAGTAGGGGGGGCGGCCTTTACACCGGGGAGCTGTTTTTT. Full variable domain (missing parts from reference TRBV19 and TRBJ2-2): DGGITQSPKYLFRKEGQNVTLSCEQNLNHDAMYWYRQDPGQGLRLIYYSQIVNDFQKGDIAEGYSVSREKKESFPLTVTSAQKNPTAFYLCASRGGGLYTGELFFGEGSRLTVL.

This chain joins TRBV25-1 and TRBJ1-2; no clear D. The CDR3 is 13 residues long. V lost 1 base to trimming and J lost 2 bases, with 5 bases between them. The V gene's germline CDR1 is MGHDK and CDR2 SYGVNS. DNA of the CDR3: TGTGCCAGCAGTGAATTGAGGAACTATGGCTACACCTTC. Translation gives CASSELRNYGYTF.

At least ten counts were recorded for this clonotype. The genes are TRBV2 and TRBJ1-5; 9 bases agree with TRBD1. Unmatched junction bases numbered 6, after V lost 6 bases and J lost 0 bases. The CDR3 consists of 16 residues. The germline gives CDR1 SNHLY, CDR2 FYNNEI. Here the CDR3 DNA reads TGTGCCAGCAGCGGTTACAGGGGGCCTAGCAATCAGCCCCAGCATTTT. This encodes CASSGYRGPSNQPQHF.

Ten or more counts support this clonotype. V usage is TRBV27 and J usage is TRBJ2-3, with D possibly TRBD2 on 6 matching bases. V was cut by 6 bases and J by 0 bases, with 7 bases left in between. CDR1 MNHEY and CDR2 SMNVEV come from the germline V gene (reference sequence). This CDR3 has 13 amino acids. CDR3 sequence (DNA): TGTGCCAGCAGGCGGGAAAGCACAGATACGCAGTATTTT. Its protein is CASRRESTDTQYF.

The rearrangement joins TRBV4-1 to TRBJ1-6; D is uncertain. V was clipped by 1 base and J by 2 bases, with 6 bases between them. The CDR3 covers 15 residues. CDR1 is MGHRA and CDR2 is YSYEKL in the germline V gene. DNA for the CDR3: TGCGCCAGCAGCCAAGGAGTAACCTATAATTCACCCCTCCACTTT. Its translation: CASSQGVTYNSPLHF.

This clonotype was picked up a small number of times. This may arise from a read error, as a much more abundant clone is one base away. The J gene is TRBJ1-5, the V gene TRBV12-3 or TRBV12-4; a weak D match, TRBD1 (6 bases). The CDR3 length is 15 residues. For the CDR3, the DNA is TGTGCCAGCAGTTTCTACGGGGGCGCGAATCATCCCCAGCATTTT. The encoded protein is CASSFYGGANHPQHF.

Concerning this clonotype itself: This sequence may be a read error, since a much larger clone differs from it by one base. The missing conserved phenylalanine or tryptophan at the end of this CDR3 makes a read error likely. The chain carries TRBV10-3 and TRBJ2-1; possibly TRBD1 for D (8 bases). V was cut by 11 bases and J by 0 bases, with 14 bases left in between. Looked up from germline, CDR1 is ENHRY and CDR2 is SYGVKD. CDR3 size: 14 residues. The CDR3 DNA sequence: TGTGCCGTGACAGGGGAGGGCTCCTACAATGAGCAGTTCCTC. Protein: CAVTGEGSYNEQFL.

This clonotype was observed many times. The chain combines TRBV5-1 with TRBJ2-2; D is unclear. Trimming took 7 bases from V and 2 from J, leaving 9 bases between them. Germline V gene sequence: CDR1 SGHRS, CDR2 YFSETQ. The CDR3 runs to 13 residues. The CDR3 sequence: CASGGQNTGELFF. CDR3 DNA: TGCGCCAGCGGTGGGCAAAACACCGGGGAGCTGTTTTTT.

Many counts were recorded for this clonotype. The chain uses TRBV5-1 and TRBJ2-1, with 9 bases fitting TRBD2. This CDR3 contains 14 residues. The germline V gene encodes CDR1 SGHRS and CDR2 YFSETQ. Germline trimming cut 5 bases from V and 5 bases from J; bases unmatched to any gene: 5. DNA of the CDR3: TGCGCCAGCAGACCTAGCGGGACGGACAATGAGCAGTTCTTC. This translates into CASRPSGTDNEQFF.

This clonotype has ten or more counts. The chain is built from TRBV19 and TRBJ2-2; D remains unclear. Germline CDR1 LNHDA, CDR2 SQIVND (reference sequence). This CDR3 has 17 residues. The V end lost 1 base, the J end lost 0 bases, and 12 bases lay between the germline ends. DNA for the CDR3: TGTGCCAGTAGTATAGGTTGGCGAATAACGAACACCGGGGAGCTGTTTTTT. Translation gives CASSIGWRITNTGELFF.

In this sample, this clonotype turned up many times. CDR3 nucleotides: TGTGCCAGTAGTGCTCCAAGCACAGATACGCAGTATTTT. It yields the protein CASSAPSTDTQYF. V is TRBV19 and J is TRBJ2-3, with D hard to call. Germline CDR1 is LNHDA and CDR2 is SQIVND (reference sequence). The CDR3 spans 13 residues. V was cut by 5 bases and J by 0 bases, with 6 bases left in between.

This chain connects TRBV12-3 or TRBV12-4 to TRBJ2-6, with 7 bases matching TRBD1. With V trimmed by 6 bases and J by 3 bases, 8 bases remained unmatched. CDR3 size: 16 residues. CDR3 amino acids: CASRPDRSLGANVLTF. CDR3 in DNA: TGTGCCAGCAGACCGGACAGGTCACTTGGGGCCAACGTCCTGACTTTC.